This note documents a single TCR beta chain sequence. No antigen is known for it. The junction shows a germline mismatch at one end, possibly a read error. The entry originates in a study of T cells in Graves' hyperthyroidism and ophthalmopathy. Across the whole study: Peripheral blood draws took place at initial diagnosis, ahead of any treatment.

Amplified TCR beta CDR3 regions came from RNA transcripts. First-round RT-PCR of the TCR CDR3 relied on the HTBI primer set. TCRdb processed the multiplex PCR reads anew with MiXCR; each CDR3 protein has one entry. Of around 300,000 distinct CDR3 sequences listed, 13% were seen once; the top ten hold approximately 7.8%. Study conclusions and caveats: Prediction of ophthalmopathy progression came a median roughly 7.1 months pre-onset. In the analysis, a 13 V-J model separated ophthalmopathy from stable hyperthyroidism.

The blood sample dates from first hyperthyroidism diagnosis, preceding any ophthalmopathy symptoms. This receptor was identified in a woman in her 30s with Graves' hyperthyroidism that later progressed to Graves' ophthalmopathy. The sequenced material came from blood.

CDR3 in DNA: TGCGCCGGCAGCGACGATCGAAGTGGGACCGGGGAGCTGTTTTTT. It codes for CAGSDDRSGTGELFF. This chain links TRBV5-1 with TRBJ2-2, with unresolved D. CDR3 length: 15 amino acids. The germline V gene encodes CDR1 SGHRS and CDR2 YFSETQ.